This is a list of T cell receptor beta chains from one sample in a study of blood T cell repertoires in COVID-19. TCRdb keeps only in-frame clones here, not all; method: immunoSEQ multiplex PCR. The table lists about 300,000 clones, about 89% of them singletons. Sequenced: peripheral blood. These receptors all stem from a man aged 35-49 years with acute or convalescent COVID-19. The CDR3 runs from the conserved cysteine through the conserved F or W. The D gene is left open where the match is weak. A row's size may be missing; if present it is once, few, many or a size class.

clone size,J gene,V gene,D gene,CDR3 protein,CDR3 DNA
NA,TRBJ2-1,TRBV6-5,NA,CATLGGGGNNEQFF,TGTGCCACCTTAGGAGGGGGGGGAAACAATGAGCAGTTCTTC
NA,TRBJ2-1,TRBV3-1/TRBV3-2,NA,CASSQGSTVKQFF,TGTGCCAGCAGCCAAGGAAGTACGGTTAAGCAGTTCTTC
NA,TRBJ1-4,TRBV20-1,NA,CSASLGRAEEKLFF,TGCAGTGCTAGTTTGGGGAGGGCGGAAGAAAAACTGTTTTTT
NA,TRBJ1-1,TRBV29-1,TRBD1,CSVLQGSSEAFF,TGCAGCGTTCTACAGGGGAGTAGTGAAGCTTTCTTT
NA,TRBJ2-5,TRBV11-2,TRBD1,CASRPGQQETQYF,TGTGCCAGCAGACCGGGACAGCAAGAGACCCAGTACTTC
NA,TRBJ1-4,TRBV5-1,NA,CASSLDGEKLFF,TGCGCCAGCAGCTTGGACGGTGAAAAACTGTTTTTT
NA,TRBJ1-1,TRBV4-1,NA,CASSQTGRGVEAFF,TGCGCCAGCAGCCAGACGGGACGGGGGGTAGAAGCTTTCTTT
NA,TRBJ2-5,TRBV7-8,NA,CASSLGSGQQETQYF,TGTGCCAGCAGCTTAGGATCGGGTCAGCAAGAGACCCAGTACTTC
few,TRBJ1-1,TRBV15,NA,CATSRDLPGVNTEAFF,TGTGCCACCAGCAGAGATCTACCAGGCGTGAACACTGAAGCTTTCTTT
NA,TRBJ2-7,TRBV5-6,NA,CASILSGSNYEQYF,TGTGCCAGCATCCTTAGCGGTTCAAACTACGAGCAGTACTTC
NA,TRBJ1-5,TRBV16,NA,CASSQFSTTQHF,TGTGCCAGCAGCCAATTTTCGACAACTCAGCATTTT
NA,TRBJ1-1,TRBV5-1,NA,CASSLDIMANTEAFF,TGCGCCAGCAGCTTGGACATCATGGCGAACACTGAAGCTTTCTTT
NA,TRBJ1-1,TRBV30,TRBD1,CACSTGGEAFF,TGTGCCTGTTCGACAGGGGGTGAAGCTTTCTTT
NA,TRBJ1-1,TRBV7-3,TRBD1,CASSLGRDRDAFF,TGTGCCAGCAGCCTAGGGAGGGACAGGGATGCTTTCTTT
NA,TRBJ2-1,TRBV7-3,TRBD2,CASSPFAGGQYEQFF,TGTGCCAGCAGTCCCTTTGCGGGGGGGCAGTATGAGCAGTTCTTC
NA,TRBJ1-2,TRBV5-1,TRBD1,CASSWPGQEGYGYTF,TGCGCCAGCAGCTGGCCGGGACAGGAGGGTTATGGCTACACCTTC
once,TRBJ2-2,TRBV11-2,NA,CASSPLGIRNTGELFF,TGTGCCAGCAGCCCCCTAGGAATTAGGAACACCGGGGAGCTGTTTTTT